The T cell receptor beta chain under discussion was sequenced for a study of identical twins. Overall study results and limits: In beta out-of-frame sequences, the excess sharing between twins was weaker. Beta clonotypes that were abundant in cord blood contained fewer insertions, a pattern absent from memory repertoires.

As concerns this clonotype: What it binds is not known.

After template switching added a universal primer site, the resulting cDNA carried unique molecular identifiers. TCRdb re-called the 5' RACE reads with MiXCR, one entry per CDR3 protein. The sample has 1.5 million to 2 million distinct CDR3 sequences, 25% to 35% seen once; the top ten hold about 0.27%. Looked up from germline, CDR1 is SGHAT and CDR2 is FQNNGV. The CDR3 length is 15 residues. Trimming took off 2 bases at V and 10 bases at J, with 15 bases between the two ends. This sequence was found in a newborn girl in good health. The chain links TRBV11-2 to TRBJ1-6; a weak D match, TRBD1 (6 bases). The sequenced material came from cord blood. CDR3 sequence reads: CASSLLDSLSSPLHF. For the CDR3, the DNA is TGTGCCAGCAGCTTATTGGACAGCTTAAGCTCACCCCTCCACTTT. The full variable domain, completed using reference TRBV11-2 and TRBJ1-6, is EAGVAQSPRYKIIEKRQSVAFWCNPISGHATLYWYQQILGQGPKLLIQFQNNGVVDDSQLPKDRFSAERLKGVDSTLKIQPAKLEDSAVYLCASSLLDSLSSPLHFGNGTRLTVT.